These T cell receptor beta chains were read from a single sample in a study of Graves' ophthalmopathy and Graves' hyperthyroidism. MiXCR, applied by TCRdb to the multiplex PCR reads, yields one record per CDR3 protein. The sample includes about 640,000 distinct CDR3 sequences, about 40% of them seen just once. Sequencing input: peripheral blood. All receptors come from an adult man with Graves' ophthalmopathy. The CDR3 runs from the conserved cysteine through the conserved F or W. D genes are given only for firm matches. Clone size is stated in some rows and not others, as once, few, many or a class when expanded.

d_gene,abundance,v_gene,j_gene,CDR3nt,CDR3aa
TRBD1,many,TRBV20-1,TRBJ2-5,TGCAGTGCTAGAGCCGGACAGGGGAGGGAGACCCAGTACTTC,CSARAGQGRETQYF
-,many,TRBV20-1,TRBJ1-1,TGCAGTGCTCGACCGCTTCAGGGGAACACTGAAGCTTTCTTT,CSARPLQGNTEAFF
-,many,TRBV14,TRBJ2-7,TGTGCCAGCAGCCCGAGTACCTACGAGCAGTACTTC,CASSPSTYEQYF
-,-,TRBV24-1,TRBJ2-1,TGTGCCACCAGTGATTACCGGGGGAACGATGAGCAGTTCTTC,CATSDYRGNDEQFF
TRBD2,-,TRBV11-2,TRBJ2-7,TGTGCCAGCAGCTTATTGACTAGCGGGCCCTACTACGAGCAGTACTTC,CASSLLTSGPYYEQYF
-,-,TRBV7-9,TRBJ2-5,TGTGCCAGCAGCTTCGGGCCGGATCATCAGCCCCAGTACTTC,CASSFGPDHQPQYF
-,-,TRBV7-2,TRBJ2-7,TGTGCCAGCAGCTCCCTCCTAAATAGCAGCAGCTCCTACGAGCAGTACTTC,CASSSLLNSSSSYEQYF
-,-,TRBV29-1,TRBJ1-2,TGCAGCGTTGAAGCGACAGACTATGGCTACACCTTC,CSVEATDYGYTF
-,many,TRBV2,TRBJ1-2,TGTGCCAGCAGTCTTGTGGGTGGCTACACCTTC,CASSLVGGYTF
TRBD1,-,TRBV12-3/TRBV12-4,TRBJ1-5,TGTGCCAGCAATTTAGGCGGGACAGGGGGGAATCAGCCCCAGCATTTT,CASNLGGTGGNQPQHF
-,few,TRBV2,TRBJ1-1,TGTGCCAGCAGTCTTCCGGGTGCGAGGGCTGAAGCTTTCTTT,CASSLPGARAEAFF
-,many,TRBV29-1,TRBJ2-5,TGCAGCGTTGTAAGAGGTTTCCAAGAGACCCAGTACTTC,CSVVRGFQETQYF
-,few,TRBV5-1,TRBJ2-5,TGTGCCAGCAGCCGTAACGCGGAGACCCAGTACTTC,CASSRNAETQYF
TRBD1,few,TRBV20-1,TRBJ1-4,TGCAGTGCTAGAGAAGTGGGGACCGACAGGGCCGAAAAACTGTTTTTT,CSAREVGTDRAEKLFF
-,-,TRBV7-3,TRBJ2-1,TGTGCCAGCAGCTTAAGTGGAGAGCAGTTCTTC,CASSLSGEQFF
TRBD1,-,TRBV12-3/TRBV12-4,TRBJ1-1,TGTGCCAGCAGAATTGGACCAAGACAGGGTGGCACTGAAGCTTTCTTT,CASRIGPRQGGTEAFF
-,-,TRBV7-9,TRBJ2-5,TGTGCCAGCAGCTTAGCAAGCCCTCCGGTTGGGGGGACCCAGTACTTC,CASSLASPPVGGTQYF
-,-,TRBV24-1,TRBJ2-1,TGTGCCACCAGTGATCTGACACGCGGGGAGCAGTTCTTC,CATSDLTRGEQFF
-,-,TRBV7-3,TRBJ2-5,TGTGCCAGCAGCCCAGGGGTAGGGAGTTGGGAGACCCAGTACTTC,CASSPGVGSWETQYF
-,many,TRBV5-1,TRBJ1-3,TGCGCCAGCAGGGACGGAAGCCTCTCTGGAAACACCATATATTTT,CASRDGSLSGNTIYF
-,-,TRBV9,TRBJ2-7,TGTGCCAGCAGTCCGATAGACTACGGGCAGTACTTC,CASSPIDYGQYF
TRBD1,many,TRBV5-1,TRBJ1-1,TGCGCCAGCAAGGGGACAGAGAACACTGAAGCTTTCTTT,CASKGTENTEAFF
TRBD1,few,TRBV4-3,TRBJ2-2,TGCGCCAGCAGCCAAGATACCCCGGGACAGTACACCGGGGAGCTGTTTTTT,CASSQDTPGQYTGELFF
-,-,TRBV7-9,TRBJ2-5,TGTGCCAGCAGCAGCAGTACGGGTAGGGGCCCGACCCAGTACTTC,CASSSSTGRGPTQYF
TRBD1,many,TRBV7-6,TRBJ1-2,TGTGCCAGCAGCCCTCCTCATTCCGGGACAGGGGTTCGTGGCTACACCTTC,CASSPPHSGTGVRGYTF
-,-,TRBV27,TRBJ2-7,TGTGCCAGCAGGGGGTTCCGCTACGAGCAGTGCTTC,CASRGFRYEQCF
-,-,TRBV4-3,TRBJ1-5,TGCGCCAGCAGCCAAGAACCCAGCAATCAGCCCCAGCATTTT,CASSQEPSNQPQHF
TRBD2,many,TRBV10-3,TRBJ2-5,TGTGCCATCAGTGAAAGGGAGGGTTTAGAGACCCAGTACTTC,CAISEREGLETQYF
-,-,TRBV25-1,TRBJ1-1,TGTGCCAGCAGCCAAGATCTTCGGAGCACCCCTGAAGCTTTCTTT,CASSQDLRSTPEAFF
TRBD1,many,TRBV20-1,TRBJ1-2,TGCAGTGCCGACCTAACAGGGGGAGATCCGTATGGCTACACCTTC,CSADLTGGDPYGYTF
-,-,TRBV2,TRBJ1-5,TGTGCCAGCAGTCCTGAGGGGGTCAGGGGACAGCCCCAGCATTTT,CASSPEGVRGQPQHF